This TCR beta chain was obtained from a study of technical replicates of blood from a handful of donors. Sequencing was performed with immunoSEQ multiplex PCR; in TCRdb, only in-frame clones are kept and a portion is missing. The sample includes fewer than 85,000 clones, roughly 94% of them seen just once. The CDR3 totals 14 residues. Trimming removed 5 bases at V and 1 base at J, with 11 bases between. Germline CDR1 and CDR2: MDHEN and SYDVKM. This chain joins TRBV28 and TRBJ1-1, with D possibly TRBD1 on 5 matching bases. The source is a human donor in good health. The specimen was T cells isolated from PBMCs. The CDR3 reads CASSTRGWNTEAFF. In DNA, the CDR3 is TGTGCCAGCAGTACTCGGGGGTGGAACACTGAAGCTTTCTTT.